This TCR beta chain appears in the sequencing data of a study of beta chain features in type 1 diabetes. Germline V gene lookup returns CDR1 LGHNA and CDR2 YNFKEQ. The junction had 3 bases not matched to a gene; V was cut back by 1 base and J by 2 bases. This CDR3 region has 16 residues. About this clone: Its target is not known.

Findings of the study overall: The naive, central memory and Treg TCRB repertoires looked more alike in patients than they did in healthy donors. Across all four CD4+ subsets, people with type 1 diabetes showed modestly shorter TCRB CDR3s.

The entirety of the isolated RNA underwent reverse transcription, so expressed TCRB transcripts were sequenced. Libraries were prepared by immunoSEQ multiplex PCR; TCRdb keeps only in-frame clonotypes and omits some of them. The data hold about 160,000 clones, with 9% to 10% observed a single time. V is TRBV4-2 and J is TRBJ2-3; 10 bases are shared with TRBD2. Sequencing input: central memory CD4+ T cells from blood. This TCR was sampled from a young woman with type 1 diabetes. The chain's CDR3 is CASSQVSGRFTDTQYF. Written as DNA, the CDR3 is TGTGCCAGCAGCCAAGTTAGCGGGAGGTTCACAGATACGCAGTATTTT.